Listed below are T cell receptor beta chains from one sample, sequenced in a study of vaccination and CD4 T cells after COVID-19. Their recognized antigens are unknown. TCRdb redid the calling of the PCR reads with MiXCR, one entry per CDR3 protein. The sample includes thousands of distinct CDR3 sequences, about half of them seen just once. The specimen was CD4+ T cells from blood, cultured in vitro. These TCRs come from a human donor in good health. Both conserved end residues are part of each CDR3. Clone size appears in some rows only: once, few, many, or a class for an expanded clone.

J gene | V gene | clone size | CDR3 protein
TRBJ2-1 | TRBV6-1 | . | CASRDRDLNEQFF
TRBJ1-5 | TRBV19 | few | CASTPGQGISSDQPQHF
TRBJ1-3 | TRBV19 | . | CASRRQTSGNTIYF
TRBJ1-1 | TRBV6-1 | few | CASSSTGRNTEAFF
TRBJ1-5 | TRBV19 | few | CASSTQGNQPQHF
TRBJ1-1 | TRBV20-1 | few | CSARQGDTEAFF
TRBJ2-4 | TRBV6-4 | . | CASRGTALGLAKNIQYF
TRBJ1-1 | TRBV25-1 | few | CASLEQNQAFF
TRBJ1-5 | TRBV1 | . | CTSRKRDRANQPQHF
TRBJ2-7 | TRBV6-5 | . | CASSYAAPAGSSYEQYF
TRBJ2-3 | TRBV2 | . | CASSKNTRASTDTQYF